These 24 T cell receptor beta chains came from one sample sequenced in a study of T and B cells in COVID-19 patients. Blood genomic DNA input for TRB amplification was about 220-500 ng. Multiplex PCR with BIOMED2 TRB-A/B primer pools amplified TRB rearrangements. TCRdb used MiXCR to reprocess the multiplex PCR reads, holding one entry per CDR3 protein. The data hold approximately 20,000 distinct CDR3 sequences, with 25% to 35% observed a single time. Source material: blood. Source of these receptors: a human donor who had recovered from COVID-19.

The V call is TRBV6-1, the J call TRBJ2-7; perhaps TRBD2 as D (6 bases). This CDR3 is 16 amino acids long. CDR1 MNHNS and CDR2 SASEGT come from the germline V gene. Trimming took 6 bases from V and 3 from J, leaving 21 bases between them. CDR3 region: CASSQAGFYPRYEQYF. The CDR3 DNA reads TGTGCCAGCAGCCAGGCGGGATTCTACCCGCGCTACGAGCAGTACTTC.

This clonotype was counted between two and nine times. The chain has TRBV6-5 and TRBJ1-5; 8 bases agree with TRBD1. The CDR3 length is 14 residues. From germline, CDR1 is MNHEY and CDR2 SVGAGI. V lost 2 bases, J lost 6 bases, and 3 bases stayed unmatched. The CDR3 spells CASSYGQGRQPQHF. The CDR3 nucleotides read TGTGCCAGCAGTTACGGACAGGGCCGTCAGCCCCAGCATTTT.

J is TRBJ2-2 and V is TRBV11-2; D is unclear. The germline V gene has CDR1 SGHAT and CDR2 FQNNGV. The V end lost 1 base, the J end lost 8 bases, and 8 bases lay between the germline ends. The CDR3 spans 13 residues. Written as DNA, the CDR3 is TGTGCCAGCAGCTTAGGTCTCGTAGGGGAGCTGTTTTTT. It is translated as CASSLGLVGELFF.

This clonotype showed up many times. The rearrangement uses TRBV30 and TRBJ2-1; no clear D gene. Germline V gene data show CDR1 as GTSNPN and CDR2 as SVGIG (reference sequence). The CDR3 loop spans 14 amino acids. Trimming pared 4 bases from V and 0 bases from J, leaving 10 bases between. CDR3 sequence (DNA): TGTGCCTGGACCCCCCGAGGCTCCTACAATGAGCAGTTCTTC. Its protein is CAWTPRGSYNEQFF.

V is TRBV5-6 and J is TRBJ1-1; D is ambiguous. The CDR3 loop spans 14 amino acids. From germline, CDR1 is SGHDT and CDR2 YYEEEE. The V end lost 3 bases, the J end lost 4 bases, and 13 bases lay between the germline ends. In nucleotides, the CDR3 is TGTGCCAGCAGCTCCCCTACCCTGGCCACTGAAGCTTTCTTT. Its translation: CASSSPTLATEAFF. Together with reference TRBV5-6 and TRBJ1-1, the CDR3 gives the full variable domain: DAGVTQSPTHLIKTRGQQVTLRCSPKSGHDTVSWYQQALGQGPQFIFQYYEEEERQRGNFPDRFSGHQFPNYSSELNVNALLLGDSALYLCASSSPTLATEAFFGQGTRLTVV.

This sequence joins TRBV18 and TRBJ2-7, with 11 bases lining up with TRBD2. Germline trimming cut 8 bases from V and 3 bases from J; bases unmatched to any gene: 12. Germline-derived CDR1 and CDR2 are KGHSH and LQKENI. The CDR3 runs to 16 residues. The CDR3 coding sequence is TGTGCCAGCACCTTCGTCCCGGGACTAGCGGTCTACGAGCAGTACTTC. Its translation is CASTFVPGLAVYEQYF.

This chain links TRBV7-9 with TRBJ2-5; possibly TRBD1 for D (5 bases). The CDR3 is made up of 13 amino acids. Germline V CDR1 and CDR2: SEHNR, FQNEAQ (reference sequence). With 1 base removed from V and 2 bases from J, the gap between germline ends came to 5 bases. The chain's CDR3 is CASSLGQQETQYF. In nucleotides, the CDR3 is TGTGCCAGCAGCTTAGGACAGCAAGAGACCCAGTACTTC.

V gene TRBV19 combines with J gene TRBJ1-1; 9 bases are shared with TRBD1. Germline CDR1 LNHDA, CDR2 SQIVND (reference sequence). This CDR3 is built from 17 residues. The J segment lost 2 bases and the V segment lost 0 bases, leaving 7 bases of the junction unmatched. CDR3 sequence reads: CASSIEEDRGLNTEAFF. CDR3 DNA sequence: TGTGCCAGTAGTATAGAGGAGGACAGGGGACTCAACACTGAAGCTTTCTTT.

About this clonotype itself: The junction and the germline gene differ at one end; a read error may be behind it. This chain joins TRBV10-3 and TRBJ2-3; 13 bases match TRBD2. The CDR3 runs to 16 residues. Per germline, CDR1 ENHRY and CDR2 SYGVKD. CDR3 in DNA: TGTGCCACCAGTGATGGGACTAGCGGGAACTGGAATACGCAGTATTTT. Protein product: CATSDGTSGNWNTQYF.

The rearrangement uses TRBV5-6 and TRBJ1-3; 11 nucleotides align to TRBD1. This CDR3 contains 16 residues. The germline V gene encodes CDR1 SGHDT and CDR2 YYEEEE. Germline trimming cut 3 bases from V and 4 bases from J; bases unmatched to any gene: 6. This CDR3 reads CASSSGTGGLGNTIYF. CDR3 bases: TGTGCCAGCAGCTCCGGGACAGGGGGTCTAGGAAACACCATATATTTT.

The V gene is TRBV27, the J gene TRBJ2-7, with D perhaps TRBD2 (5 bases). The V end lost 3 bases, the J end lost 3 bases, and 9 bases lay between the germline ends. This CDR3 has 13 residues. Germline V gives CDR1 MNHEY, CDR2 SMNVEV (reference sequence). The CDR3 is CASSLRGRYEQYF. In DNA, the CDR3 is TGTGCCAGCAGTTTGCGAGGGCGCTACGAGCAGTACTTC.

J is TRBJ1-5 and V is TRBV19; D possibly corresponds to TRBD1 (5 bases). V lost 4 bases, J lost 3 bases, and 16 bases lay in between. Germline V gives CDR1 LNHDA, CDR2 SQIVND (reference sequence). This CDR3 has 16 amino acids. CDR3 residues: CASSSPPGLDNQPQHF. DNA for the CDR3: TGTGCCAGTAGTAGCCCCCCGGGGCTGGACAATCAGCCCCAGCATTTT.

This clonotype appeared many times. The chain employs TRBV6-1 and TRBJ2-1, with D possibly being TRBD2 (5 bases). Germline V gene lookup returns CDR1 MNHNS and CDR2 SASEGT. V lost 11 bases to trimming and J lost 4 bases, with 21 bases between them. The CDR3 runs 15 residues. CDR3 region: CAQQNEAGGYNEQFF. For the CDR3, the DNA is TGTGCCCAGCAGAATGAGGCAGGAGGATACAATGAGCAGTTCTTC.

The CDR3 DNA reads TGTGCCAGCAGTGCTGGACAGGGTACTGAAGCTTTCTTT. This sequence encodes CASSAGQGTEAFF. The chain recombines TRBV6-5 with TRBJ1-1; TRBD1 matches 8 bases. V shed 5 bases and J 5 bases; nucleotides not matched to a gene: 4. The CDR3 sequence is 13 residues long. Germline lookup yields CDR1 MNHEY and CDR2 SVGAGI.

This chain joins TRBV12-3 or TRBV12-4 and TRBJ2-7, with 12 bases identical to TRBD2. The CDR3 has 15 amino acids. V dropped 5 bases and J dropped 4; count of bases not matched to a gene: 6. The DNA of the CDR3 is TGTGCCAGCAGTCCGACTAGCGGGAGAGTATACGAGCAGTACTTC. It specifies CASSPTSGRVYEQYF.

The chain's CDR3 is CASSWTGGLQPQHF. The CDR3 bases are TGTGCCAGCAGTTGGACAGGGGGCCTTCAGCCCCAGCATTTT. The V call is TRBV27, the J call TRBJ1-5, with 11 nucleotides matching TRBD1. The CDR3 totals 14 residues. Germline loops: CDR1 MNHEY, CDR2 SMNVEV (reference sequence). The trim removed 4 bases at V and 6 bases at J, leaving 2 bases unmatched.

With respect to this clonotype: With a much larger clone just one base away, this may be a read error. The CDR3 bases are TGTGCCAGTAGTAGGGGAACAGGGGGAATGTGCGGGGAGCTGTTTTTT. It is translated as CASSRGTGGMCGELFF. This sequence joins TRBV19 and TRBJ2-2, with 8 nucleotides matching TRBD1. J lost 7 bases, V lost 4 bases, and 11 bases had no gene match. The germline gives CDR1 LNHDA, CDR2 SQIVND (reference sequence). The CDR3 runs 16 residues.

This clonotype was observed at least ten times. The chain links TRBV30 to TRBJ1-5; D not certain. Trimming shortened V by 0 bases and J by 2 bases, and 5 bases separated the two germline ends. CDR1 is GTSNPN, CDR2 SVGIG, per germline (reference sequence). The CDR3 is 13 residues long. This CDR3 is CAWSVQGNQPQHF. The CDR3 DNA follows: TGTGCCTGGAGTGTCCAGGGCAATCAGCCCCAGCATTTT.

The chain joins TRBV5-1 to TRBJ1-5; a weak D match, TRBD1 (5 bases). Germline CDR1 reads SGHRS; CDR2 reads YFSETQ. The V gene lost 1 base and the J gene lost 7 bases, with 15 bases spanning the gap. The CDR3 spans 15 residues. The CDR3 is CASSLSGRDGQPQHF. DNA for the CDR3: TGCGCCAGCAGCTTGTCAGGCAGGGATGGGCAGCCCCAGCATTTT.

This clonotype turned up a few times. The rearrangement links TRBV19 to TRBJ1-1; possibly TRBD1 for D (5 bases). This CDR3 is 15 amino acids long. CDR1 and CDR2 (germline): LNHDA, SQIVND (reference sequence). Trimming shortened V by 1 base and J by 10 bases, and 19 bases separated the two germline ends. The CDR3 nucleotides are TGTGCCAGTAGTATAGGGACAAACGGAGTAGAGGGAGCTTTCTTT. It specifies CASSIGTNGVEGAFF.

There are a few counts of this clonotype. This chain connects TRBV10-3 to TRBJ2-6; D may be TRBD1 (6 bases). Germline CDR1 ENHRY, CDR2 SYGVKD. CDR3 length: 14 amino acids. The V gene lost 7 bases and the J gene lost 3 bases, with 10 bases spanning the gap. The CDR3 nucleotides are TGTGCCATCAAGGGGGTAGATGGGGCCAACGTCCTGACTTTC. It encodes CAIKGVDGANVLTF.

This clonotype has more than one count but fewer than ten. The V call is TRBV24-1, the J call TRBJ1-2, with D uncertain. V was cut by 0 bases and J by 4 bases, with 14 bases left in between. Germline CDR1 and CDR2: KGHDR and SFDVKD. The CDR3 extends over 16 amino acids. CDR3 bases: TGTGCCACCAGTGATTTGCGTTGGGTTTCCATCTATGGCTACACCTTC. Its translation is CATSDLRWVSIYGYTF.

This clonotype was detected a few times. The gene calls are TRBV6-5 and TRBJ1-4; D is possibly TRBD1 (5 bases). Germline V gives CDR1 MNHEY, CDR2 SVGAGI. Between the trimmed V and J ends, which lost 5 bases and 7 bases, there was a span of 17 bases. The CDR3 is made up of 15 amino acids. This CDR3 reads CASSPRDPVGEKLFF. The CDR3 nucleotides read TGTGCCAGCAGTCCCAGGGATCCTGTGGGTGAAAAACTGTTTTTT.

This clonotype was recorded a few times. The DNA is omitted, as the CDR3 cannot be located on it reliably, and the CDR3 follows TCRdb's listing. The chain couples TRBV7-5 to TRBJ2-7; TRBD2 is taken as the D call from the table, unchecked against the DNA. TRBV7-5 is assigned pseudogene status. The CDR3 is made up of 17 amino acids, end residues included. The CDR3 region is CISVSEARTSGSYEQYF.